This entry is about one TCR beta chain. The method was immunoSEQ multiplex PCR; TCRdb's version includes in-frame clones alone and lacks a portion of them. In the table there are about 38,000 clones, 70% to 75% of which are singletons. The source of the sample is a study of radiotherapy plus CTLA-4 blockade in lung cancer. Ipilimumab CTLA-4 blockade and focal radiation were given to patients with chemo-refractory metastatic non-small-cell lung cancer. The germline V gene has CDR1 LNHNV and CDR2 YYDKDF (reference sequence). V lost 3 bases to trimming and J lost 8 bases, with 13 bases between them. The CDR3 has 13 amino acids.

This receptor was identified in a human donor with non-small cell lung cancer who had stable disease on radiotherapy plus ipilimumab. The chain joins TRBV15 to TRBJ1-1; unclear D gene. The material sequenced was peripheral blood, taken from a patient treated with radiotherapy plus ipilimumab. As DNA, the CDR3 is TGTGCCACCAGCAGGGGGAGGGTAGGAGAAGCTTTCTTT. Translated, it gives CATSRGRVGEAFF. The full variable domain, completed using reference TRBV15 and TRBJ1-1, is DAMVIQNPRYQVTQFGKPVTLSCSQTLNHNVMYWYQQKSSQAPKLLFHYYDKDFNNEADTPDNFQSRRPNTSFCFLDIRSPGLGDTAMYLCATSRGRVGEAFFGQGTRLTVV.